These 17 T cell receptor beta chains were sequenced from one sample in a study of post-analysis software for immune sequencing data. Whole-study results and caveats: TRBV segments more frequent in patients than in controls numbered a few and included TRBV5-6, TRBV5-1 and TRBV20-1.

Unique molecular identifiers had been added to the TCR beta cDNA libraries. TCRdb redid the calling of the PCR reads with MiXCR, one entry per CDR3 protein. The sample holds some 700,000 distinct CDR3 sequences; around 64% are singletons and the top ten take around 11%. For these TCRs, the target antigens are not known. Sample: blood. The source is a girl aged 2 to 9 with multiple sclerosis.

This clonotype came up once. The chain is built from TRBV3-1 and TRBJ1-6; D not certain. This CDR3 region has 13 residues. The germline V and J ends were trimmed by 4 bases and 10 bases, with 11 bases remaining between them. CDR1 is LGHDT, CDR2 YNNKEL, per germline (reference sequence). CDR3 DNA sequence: TGTGCCAGCAGCCGGGAGGGTGAGTCACCCCTCCACTTT. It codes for CASSREGESPLHF.

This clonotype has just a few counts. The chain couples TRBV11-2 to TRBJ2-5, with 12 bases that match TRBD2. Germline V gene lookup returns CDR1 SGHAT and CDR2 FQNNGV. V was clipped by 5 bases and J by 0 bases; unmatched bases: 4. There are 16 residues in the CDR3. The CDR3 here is CASSTWTSGDQETQYF. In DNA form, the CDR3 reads TGTGCCAGCAGCACGTGGACTAGCGGGGACCAAGAGACCCAGTACTTC.

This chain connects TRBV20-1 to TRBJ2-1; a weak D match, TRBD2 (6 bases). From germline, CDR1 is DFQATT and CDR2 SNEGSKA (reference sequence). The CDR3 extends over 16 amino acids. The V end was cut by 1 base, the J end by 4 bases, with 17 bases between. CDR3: CSARVPGVILYNEQFF. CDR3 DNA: TGCAGTGCTAGAGTACCGGGAGTTATATTATACAATGAGCAGTTCTTC.

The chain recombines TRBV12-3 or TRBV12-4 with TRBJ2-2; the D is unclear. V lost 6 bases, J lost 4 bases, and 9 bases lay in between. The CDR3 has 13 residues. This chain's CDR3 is CASRPPVTGELFF. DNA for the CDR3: TGTGCCAGCAGGCCCCCAGTCACCGGGGAGCTGTTTTTT.

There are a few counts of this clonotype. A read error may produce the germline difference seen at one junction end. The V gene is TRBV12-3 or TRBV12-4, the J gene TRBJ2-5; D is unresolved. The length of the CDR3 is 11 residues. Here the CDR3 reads CARRGQETQYF. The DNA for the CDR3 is TGTGCCCGCAGAGGCCAAGAGACCCAGTACTTC.

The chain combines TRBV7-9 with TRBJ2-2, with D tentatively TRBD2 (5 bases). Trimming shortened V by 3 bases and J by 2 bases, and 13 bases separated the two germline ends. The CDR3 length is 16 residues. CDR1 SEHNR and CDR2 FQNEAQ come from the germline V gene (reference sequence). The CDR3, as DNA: TGTGCCAGCAGCTTCCATTTGCGGGTAAACACCGGGGAGCTGTTTTTT. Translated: CASSFHLRVNTGELFF.

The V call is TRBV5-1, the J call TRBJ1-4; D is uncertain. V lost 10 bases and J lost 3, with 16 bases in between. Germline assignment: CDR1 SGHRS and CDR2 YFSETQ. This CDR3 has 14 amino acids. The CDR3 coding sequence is TGCGCCTCCCGTCTGGACGGGCCTAATGAAAAACTGTTTTTT. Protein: CASRLDGPNEKLFF.

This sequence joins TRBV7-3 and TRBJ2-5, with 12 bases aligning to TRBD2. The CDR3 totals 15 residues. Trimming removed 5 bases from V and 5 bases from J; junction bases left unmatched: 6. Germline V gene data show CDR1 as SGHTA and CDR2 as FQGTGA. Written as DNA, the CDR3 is TGTGCCAGCAGCGACCTAGCGGGAGGGCGTGAGACCCAGTACTTC. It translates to CASSDLAGGRETQYF.

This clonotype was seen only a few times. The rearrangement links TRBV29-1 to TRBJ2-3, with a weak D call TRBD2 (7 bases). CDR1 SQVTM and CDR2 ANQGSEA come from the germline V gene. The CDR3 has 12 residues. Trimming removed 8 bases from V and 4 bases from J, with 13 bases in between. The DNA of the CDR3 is TGCAGCACGGAAGGGGGGGCAGATACGCAGTATTTT. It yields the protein CSTEGGADTQYF.

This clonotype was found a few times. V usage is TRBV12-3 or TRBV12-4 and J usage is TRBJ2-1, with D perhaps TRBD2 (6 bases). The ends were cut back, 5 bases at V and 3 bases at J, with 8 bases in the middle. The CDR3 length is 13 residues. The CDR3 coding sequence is TGTGCCAGCAGTCCGGGGGTCTACAATGAGCAGTTCTTC. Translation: CASSPGVYNEQFF.

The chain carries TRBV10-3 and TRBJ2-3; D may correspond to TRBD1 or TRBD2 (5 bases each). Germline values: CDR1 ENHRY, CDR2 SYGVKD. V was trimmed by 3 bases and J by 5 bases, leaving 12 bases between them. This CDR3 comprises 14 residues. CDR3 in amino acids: CAISDGGNRDTQYF. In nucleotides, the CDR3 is TGTGCCATCAGTGATGGGGGTAACCGAGATACGCAGTATTTT.

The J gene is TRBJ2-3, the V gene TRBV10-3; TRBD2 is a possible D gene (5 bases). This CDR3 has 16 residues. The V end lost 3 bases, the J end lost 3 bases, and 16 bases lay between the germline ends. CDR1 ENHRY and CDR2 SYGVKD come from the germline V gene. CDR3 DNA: TGTGCCATCAGTGATGGGGTTAGCGAGGGTACAGATACGCAGTATTTT. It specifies CAISDGVSEGTDTQYF.

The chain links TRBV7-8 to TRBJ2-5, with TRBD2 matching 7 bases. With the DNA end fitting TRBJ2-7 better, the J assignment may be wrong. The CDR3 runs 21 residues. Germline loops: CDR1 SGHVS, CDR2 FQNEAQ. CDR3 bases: TGTGCCAGCAGCTTCGATGTTCGCATCGGTATTCTAGCGGAACAAAGGGACGAGCAGTACTTC. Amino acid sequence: CASSFDVRIGILAEQRDEQYF.

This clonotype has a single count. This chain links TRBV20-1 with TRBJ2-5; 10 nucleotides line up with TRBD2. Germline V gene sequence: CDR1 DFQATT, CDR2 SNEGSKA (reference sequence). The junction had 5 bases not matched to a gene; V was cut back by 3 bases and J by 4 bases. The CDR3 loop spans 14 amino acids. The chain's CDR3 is CSARSLAGAETQYF. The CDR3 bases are TGCAGTGCTAGGTCGCTAGCGGGGGCAGAGACCCAGTACTTC.

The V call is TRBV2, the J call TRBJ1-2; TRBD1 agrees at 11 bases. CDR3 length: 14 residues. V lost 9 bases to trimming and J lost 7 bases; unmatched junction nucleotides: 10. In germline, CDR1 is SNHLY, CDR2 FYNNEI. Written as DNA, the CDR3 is TGTGCCAGGGGAACGGGACAGGGGGAAAGTGGCTACACCTTC. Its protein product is CARGTGQGESGYTF.

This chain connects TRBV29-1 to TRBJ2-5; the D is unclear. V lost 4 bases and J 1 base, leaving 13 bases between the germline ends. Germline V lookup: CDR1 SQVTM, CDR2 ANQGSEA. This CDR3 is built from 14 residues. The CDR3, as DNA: TGCAGCGTTGCCGGCAGCTCCACCCAAGAGACCCAGTACTTC. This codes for CSVAGSSTQETQYF.

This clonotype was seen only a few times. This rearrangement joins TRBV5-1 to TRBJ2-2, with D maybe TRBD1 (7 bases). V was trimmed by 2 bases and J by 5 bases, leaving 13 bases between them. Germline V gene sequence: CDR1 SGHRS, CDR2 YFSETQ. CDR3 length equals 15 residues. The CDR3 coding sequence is TGCGCCAGCAGCTTTGAGGAGGGGGCGACCGGGGAGCTGTTTTTT. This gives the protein CASSFEEGATGELFF.